A single sample gave rise to the 18 T cell receptor beta chains below, sequenced in a study of identical twins. TCRdb used MiXCR to reprocess the 5' RACE reads, holding one entry per CDR3 protein. The repertoire includes a few hundred thousand distinct CDR3 sequences, less than 9% of them detected once, and 2% to 2.5% sits in the top ten. These data were also reused for a study on yellow fever vaccine responses in identical twins.

Sequenced input: memory (CD45RO+) T cells sorted from blood. Receptors were obtained from a woman under 30 in good health.

This clonotype was recorded many times. The rearrangement links TRBV25-1 to TRBJ2-3, with 9 positions matching TRBD2. The CDR3 consists of 15 residues. The V segment lost 3 bases and the J segment 3 bases; nucleotides outside the gene matches: 4. CDR1 is MGHDK and CDR2 is SYGVNS in the germline V gene. The CDR3 bases are TGTGCCAGCAGTGAGCGGGAGGGCAAGACAGATACGCAGTATTTT. It yields the protein CASSEREGKTDTQYF.

This clonotype was picked up a small number of times. This rearrangement joins TRBV10-2 to TRBJ1-1; D not certain. Trimming took off 3 bases at V and 7 bases at J, with 9 bases between the two ends. The CDR3 loop spans 12 amino acids. The germline CDR1 and CDR2 sequences are WSHSY and SAAADI. The CDR3 loop is CASSDTSDEAFF. The DNA of the CDR3 is TGCGCCAGCAGTGACACCTCAGATGAAGCTTTCTTT.

This clonotype was recorded a few times. The rearrangement uses TRBV5-4 and TRBJ2-1; 8 bases line up with TRBD2. The CDR3 totals 15 residues. The germline gives CDR1 SGHNT, CDR2 YYREEE (reference sequence). Losses at the gene ends were 3 bases for V and 8 bases for J; bases not matched to a gene: 10. CDR3 sequence (DNA): TGTGCCAGCAGCTCCCCCGGGACTAGTAGTCATGAGCAGTTCTTC. This sequence encodes CASSSPGTSSHEQFF. The variable domain in full, with the rest retrieved from reference TRBV5-4 and TRBJ2-1, is ETGVTQSPTHLIKTRGQQVTLRCSSQSGHNTVSWYQQALGQGPQFIFQYYREEENGRGNFPPRFSGLQFPNYSSELNVNALELDDSALYLCASSSPGTSSHEQFFGPGTRLTVL.

This clonotype was picked up one time. The chain uses TRBV6-5 and TRBJ2-7; D is unclear. The CDR3 contains 15 residues. Trimming took 0 bases from V and 4 from J, leaving 13 bases between them. CDR1 is MNHEY and CDR2 is SVGAGI in the germline V gene. The CDR3 DNA sequence: TGTGCCAGCAGTTACTCGTTCACGGGCAGGTACGAGCAGTACTTC. It translates to CASSYSFTGRYEQYF.

This clonotype turned up a few times. V is TRBV7-9 and J is TRBJ1-1, with D possibly being TRBD1 (5 bases). Germline lookup yields CDR1 SEHNR and CDR2 FQNEAQ (reference sequence). Trimming shortened V by 4 bases and J by 7 bases, and 19 bases separated the two germline ends. The CDR3 covers 15 residues. The CDR3 DNA sequence: TGTGCCAGCAGCTCATCGGGACGGATGAACGGTGAAGCTTTCTTT. Translated: CASSSSGRMNGEAFF.

This clonotype appeared many times. CDR3 DNA: TGCGCCAGCAGCTTGGGAAATGCAGGACAAGAGACCCAGTACTTC. Amino acids: CASSLGNAGQETQYF. This chain connects TRBV5-1 to TRBJ2-5; D gene uncertain. The germline V gene encodes CDR1 SGHRS and CDR2 YFSETQ. V lost 0 bases to trimming and J lost 2 bases, with 11 bases between them. CDR3 length: 15 residues.

This clonotype was picked up a small number of times. The J gene is TRBJ2-5, the V gene TRBV20-1; D may correspond to TRBD1 or TRBD2 (6 bases each). The CDR3 covers 13 residues. Germline CDR1 reads DFQATT; CDR2 reads SNEGSKA (reference sequence). The V end lost 7 bases, the J end lost 2 bases, and 14 bases lay between the germline ends. CDR3 DNA: TGCAGTGAAACGGGGGCGGGGCAAGAGACCCAGTACTTC. Translation: CSETGAGQETQYF.

This chain uses TRBV11-2 with TRBJ2-1; maybe TRBD1 (6 bases). The germline V gene has CDR1 SGHAT and CDR2 FQNNGV. V shed 7 bases and J shed 3 bases, with 28 bases lying between them. This CDR3 has 19 residues. This chain's CDR3 is CASTLYRAQTPFNYNEQFF. As DNA, the CDR3 is TGTGCCAGCACCCTATACAGGGCCCAAACACCGTTCAACTACAATGAGCAGTTCTTC.

The chain links TRBV6-2 or TRBV6-3 to TRBJ2-7; 8 nucleotides line up with TRBD1. V lost 2 bases to trimming and J lost 3 bases; unmatched junction nucleotides: 6. Germline values: CDR1 MNHEY, CDR2 SVGEGT. The CDR3 sequence is 15 residues long. This CDR3 is CASSYDQGAGYEQYV. For the CDR3, the DNA is TGTGCCAGCAGTTACGACCAGGGGGCCGGCTACGAGCAGTACGTC.

This clonotype appeared a few times. The genes are TRBV27 and TRBJ2-5; maybe TRBD1 (6 bases). The ends were cut back, 6 bases at V and 2 bases at J, with 13 bases in the middle. Germline V CDR1 and CDR2: MNHEY, SMNVEV (reference sequence). This CDR3 has 14 amino acids. This chain's CDR3 is CASRDSTIQETQYF. For the CDR3, the DNA is TGTGCCAGCAGGGACAGTACCATTCAAGAGACCCAGTACTTC.

This clonotype was observed many times. This chain links TRBV18 with TRBJ2-3; D is ambiguous. V lost 4 bases and J 3 bases, leaving 14 bases between the germline ends. The CDR3 has 15 residues. Germline CDR1 reads KGHSH; CDR2 reads LQKENI. CDR3 protein: CASSRASSRTDTQYF. In DNA, the CDR3 is TGTGCCAGCTCACGTGCCTCAAGCCGAACAGATACGCAGTATTTT.

The chain links TRBV5-5 to TRBJ2-5, with 8 bases that match TRBD1. After removal of 1 base from V and 5 bases from J, the junction contained 7 bases not matched to a gene. CDR3 size: 15 residues. Germline V gives CDR1 SGHKS, CDR2 YYEKEE (reference sequence). DNA for the CDR3: TGTGCCAGCAGCTTGCGGACAGGGAAGGTTGAGACCCAGTACTTC. It yields the protein CASSLRTGKVETQYF.

This clonotype was seen many times. V usage is TRBV7-3 and J usage is TRBJ2-1, with a possible D match to TRBD1 (5 bases). CDR1 and CDR2 (germline): SGHTA, FQGTGA. V was pared by 1 base and J by 7 bases, with 14 bases between. The CDR3 contains 15 residues. The CDR3 sequence is CASSLMGLGSNEQFF. The CDR3 DNA sequence: TGTGCCAGCAGCTTAATGGGGCTAGGCTCGAATGAGCAGTTCTTC.

This rearrangement joins TRBV2 to TRBJ2-3, with D perhaps TRBD1 (6 bases). CDR3 length: 11 amino acids. The V gene's germline CDR1 is SNHLY and CDR2 FYNNEI. V was cut by 6 bases and J by 10 bases, with 11 bases left in between. Here the CDR3 DNA reads TGTGCCAGCAGATACAGGGCCCCGCAGTATTTT. Protein product: CASRYRAPQYF.

CDR3 amino acids: CATSDPAETQYF. CDR3 nucleotides: TGTGCCACCAGTGACCCCGCGGAGACCCAGTACTTC. The J gene is TRBJ2-5, the V gene TRBV24-1; D unclear. This CDR3 spans 12 amino acids. Germline lookup yields CDR1 KGHDR and CDR2 SFDVKD. Trimming left V 4 bases short and J 5 bases short, with 7 bases between.

At least ten counts were recorded for this clonotype. The gene calls are TRBV7-8 and TRBJ2-3, with TRBD2 as a possible D gene (6 bases). This CDR3 is built from 15 residues. Germline CDR1 and CDR2: SGHVS and FQNEAQ. The V gene lost 5 bases and the J gene lost 6 bases, with 18 bases spanning the gap. This CDR3 reads CASSGSSAGRDTQYF. The CDR3 DNA reads TGTGCCAGCAGCGGAAGTTCCGCGGGAAGGGATACGCAGTATTTT.

The table lists this clonotype with a few counts. The chain carries TRBV2 and TRBJ2-2, with 8 bases fitting TRBD1. This CDR3 comprises 14 residues. Germline V gives CDR1 SNHLY, CDR2 FYNNEI. Losses at the gene ends were 7 bases for V and 3 bases for J; bases not matched to a gene: 4. CDR3 amino acids: CASKPTGDTGELFF. Here the CDR3 DNA reads TGTGCCAGCAAACCGACAGGGGACACCGGGGAGCTGTTTTTT. Complete variable domain (other parts from reference TRBV2 and TRBJ2-2): EPEVTQTPSHQVTQMGQEVILRCVPISNHLYFYWYRQILGQKVEFLVSFYNNEISEKSEIFDDQFSVERPDGSNFTLKIRSTKLEDSAMYFCASKPTGDTGELFFGEGSRLTVL.

This clonotype was seen at least ten times. This chain joins TRBV6-4 and TRBJ1-5; TRBD1 might be the D (6 bases). The germline gives CDR1 MRHNA, CDR2 SNTAGT. This CDR3 is built from 15 residues. V was cut by 4 bases and J by 4 bases, with 14 bases left in between. The DNA of the CDR3 is TGTGCCAGCAGTGTCGAGGGGGATGCGAATCAGCCCCAGCATTTT. Its protein product is CASSVEGDANQPQHF.